These T cell receptor beta chains were read from a single sample in a study of blood T cell dynamics during melanoma immunotherapy. Clones were sequenced by immunoSEQ multiplex PCR, and TCRdb holds only the in-frame ones, with some missing. The sample holds over 20,000 clones, roughly 91% seen once. Sequenced here: blood, sampled from a patient treated with checkpoint blockade. These receptors were collected from a human donor with melanoma. The CDR3 runs from the conserved cysteine through the conserved F or W. A D gene is named only where the DNA matches it firmly. Only part of the rows carry a size: once, few, many, or a class if the clone is expanded.

>TRBV21-1|.|TRBJ1-1|.
CASSKGGAAVNTEAFF
TGTGCCAGCAGCAAAGGGGGGGCAGCCGTTAACACTGAAGCTTTCTTT
>TRBV2|.|TRBJ2-7|TRBD2
CASGAPGLAGREQYF
TGTGCCAGCGGCGCTCCGGGACTAGCGGGACGGGAGCAGTACTTC
>TRBV29-1|.|TRBJ1-2|.
CSVEVGKGYTF
TGCAGCGTTGAGGTGGGGAAGGGCTACACCTTC
>TRBV2|.|TRBJ2-7|TRBD2
CASSPLSGLAGEYEQYF
TGTGCCAGCAGTCCACTATCGGGGCTAGCGGGGGAATACGAGCAGTACTTC
>TRBV2|.|TRBJ1-5|.
CASSERAGDQPQHF
TGTGCCAGCAGTGAAAGGGCCGGCGATCAGCCCCAGCATTTT
>TRBV9|.|TRBJ1-1|TRBD1
CASSVGGDRWNTEAFF
TGTGCCAGCAGCGTAGGGGGGGACAGGTGGAACACTGAAGCTTTCTTT
>TRBV15|.|TRBJ2-1|TRBD2
CATSREASGMRNEQFF
TGTGCCACCAGCAGAGAGGCTAGCGGGATGAGGAATGAGCAGTTCTTC
>TRBV5-1|.|TRBJ1-1|TRBD1
CASSFGGTVNTEAFF
TGCGCCAGCAGCTTTGGAGGGACAGTGAACACTGAAGCTTTCTTT
>TRBV29-1|.|TRBJ2-5|.
CSVNSGETQYF
TGCAGCGTCAACTCCGGGGAGACCCAGTACTTC
>TRBV5-8|.|TRBJ1-6|.
CASSRWGISSPLHF
TGTGCCAGCAGCCGGTGGGGTATAAGTTCACCCCTCCACTTT
>TRBV11-3|.|TRBJ1-1|TRBD1
CASSLGGQGNTEAFF
TGTGCCAGCAGCTTAGGCGGACAGGGGAACACTGAAGCTTTCTTT
>TRBV18|.|TRBJ1-4|.
CASSPSGADEKLFF
TGTGCCAGCTCACCATCCGGTGCAGATGAAAAACTGTTTTTT
>TRBV28|.|TRBJ1-2|.
CATVGGGLFNYGYTF
TGTGCCACCGTTGGGGGGGGACTCTTTAACTATGGCTACACCTTC
>TRBV7-2|.|TRBJ2-5|TRBD2
CASSNRDYRQETQYF
TGTGCCAGCAGCAACCGGGACTACCGGCAAGAGACCCAGTACTTC
>TRBV7-5|.|TRBJ2-1|.
CVRSLGEGERFYNEQFF
TGTGTCAGAAGCTTAGGGGAGGGGGAGCGCTTCTACAATGAGCAGTTCTTC
>TRBV6-1|once|TRBJ2-7|.
CASSPSGTSRYEQYF
TGTGCCAGCAGTCCATCGGGGACTTCCCGCTACGAGCAGTACTTC
>TRBV7-2|.|TRBJ1-4|.
CASSPGQPNEKLFF
TGTGCCAGCAGCCCCGGACAGCCTAATGAAAAACTGTTTTTT
>TRBV14|.|TRBJ2-3|TRBD2
CASSQDYPGLVGTDTQYF
TGTGCCAGCAGCCAAGATTACCCCGGACTAGTGGGCACAGATACGCAGTATTTT
>TRBV30|once|TRBJ2-7|TRBD2
CAWTASGSGSEYF
TGTGCCTGGACGGCTAGCGGTTCGGGATCGGAGTACTTC
>TRBV19|.|TRBJ2-1|.
CASSTRGTPSEQFF
TGTGCCAGTAGTACTAGGGGTACCCCTAGTGAGCAGTTCTTC
>TRBV11-2|.|TRBJ2-7|.
CASSLGPAGYEQYF
TGTGCCAGCAGCTTAGGCCCGGCAGGCTACGAGCAGTACTTC
>TRBV6-1|.|TRBJ2-1|.
CASSLTNNEQFF
TGTGCCAGCAGTCTGACTAACAATGAGCAGTTCTTC
>TRBV29-1|.|TRBJ2-3|.
CSVEEAHTADTQYF
TGCAGCGTTGAAGAAGCCCACACAGCAGATACGCAGTATTTT
>TRBV5-4|.|TRBJ2-7|TRBD1
CASSGKGARVENEQYF
TGTGCCAGCAGCGGGAAGGGGGCCCGGGTGGAAAACGAGCAGTACTTC
>TRBV11-2|once|TRBJ2-7|TRBD1
CASSLATGIEQYF
TGTGCCAGCAGCTTGGCGACAGGGATCGAGCAGTACTTC
>TRBV5-6|.|TRBJ1-2|.
CASSFGANYGYTF
TGTGCCAGCAGCTTCGGAGCCAACTATGGCTACACCTTC
>TRBV5-6|.|TRBJ2-7|.
CASSITRGEQYF
TGTGCCAGCAGCATAACCCGAGGAGAGCAGTACTTC
>TRBV7-8|once|TRBJ2-3|.
CASSFSGYLGTDTQYF
TGTGCCAGCAGCTTCTCGGGTTACCTTGGCACAGATACGCAGTATTTT
>TRBV7-8|.|TRBJ2-7|TRBD2
CASSQGLAGGQPTKQYF
TGTGCCAGCAGCCAGGGACTAGCGGGAGGCCAACCTACGAAGCAGTACTTC
>TRBV4-2|.|TRBJ2-1|TRBD2
CASSPYGTSGRAGNEQFF
TGTGCCAGCAGCCCCTATGGGACTAGCGGGAGAGCGGGCAATGAGCAGTTCTTC
>TRBV19|.|TRBJ1-4|.
CASSSTWANEKLFF
TGTGCCAGTAGTTCGACATGGGCTAATGAAAAACTGTTTTTT
>TRBV25-1|once|TRBJ1-1|TRBD1
CASSGQGRTEAFF
TGTGCCAGCAGTGGACAGGGACGAACTGAAGCTTTCTTT
>TRBV19|.|TRBJ2-1|TRBD1
CASSIERTGGNEQFF
TGTGCCAGTAGTATAGAGAGGACAGGGGGCAATGAGCAGTTCTTC
>TRBV28|.|TRBJ1-4|.
CASTLGGQPNEKLFF
TGTGCCAGCACGCTGGGGGGGCAGCCGAATGAAAAACTGTTTTTT
>TRBV6-1|.|TRBJ1-2|.
CASSDVRGYTF
TGTGCCAGCAGTGACGTACGTGGCTACACCTTC
>TRBV5-1|.|TRBJ2-7|TRBD2
CASSLLAGGYEQYF
TGCGCCAGCAGCCTACTAGCGGGAGGGTACGAGCAGTACTTC
>TRBV27|.|TRBJ1-5|.
CASSLRYSNQPQHF
TGTGCCAGCAGTTTAAGGTATAGCAATCAGCCCCAGCATTTT
>TRBV11-3|.|TRBJ2-7|.
CASSSAPRGRRSSYEQYF
TGTGCCAGCAGCTCCGCCCCTCGGGGCAGGAGAAGCTCCTACGAGCAGTACTTC
>TRBV7-8|once|TRBJ2-7|.
CASSLLPAETYEQYF
TGTGCCAGCAGCTTACTCCCAGCGGAGACCTACGAGCAGTACTTC
>TRBV30|.|TRBJ1-1|.
CAWIVVTEAFF
TGTGCCTGGATCGTTGTCACTGAAGCTTTCTTT
>TRBV5-1|.|TRBJ1-1|.
CASSLAPREDAEAFF
TGCGCCAGCAGCCTGGCCCCACGGGAGGACGCTGAAGCTTTCTTT
>TRBV6-5|once|TRBJ1-1|.
CASSSRAGAFF
TGTGCCAGCAGTTCCCGAGCCGGAGCTTTCTTT
>TRBV14|few|TRBJ1-3|TRBD1
CASARQGHSGNTIYF
TGTGCCAGCGCGCGACAGGGCCACTCTGGAAACACCATATATTTT
>TRBV19|once|TRBJ1-5|.
CASSMGLGRGNQPQHF
TGTGCCAGTAGTATGGGTCTGGGCCGAGGCAATCAGCCCCAGCATTTT
>TRBV5-1|.|TRBJ2-7|.
CASSLRQTGLRSYEQYF
TGCGCCAGCAGCTTACGCCAGACAGGTCTGCGCTCCTACGAGCAGTACTTC
>TRBV7-9|.|TRBJ1-1|TRBD1
CASSEVGQYTEAFF
TGTGCCAGCAGCGAAGTGGGACAGTACACTGAAGCTTTCTTT
>TRBV18|.|TRBJ2-7|.
CASSPPGGISYEQYF
TGTGCCAGCTCACCACCGGGTGGGATCTCCTACGAGCAGTACTTC
>TRBV5-1|.|TRBJ1-1|TRBD1
CASSLGQGATFF
TGCGCCAGCAGCCTGGGACAGGGGGCGACTTTCTTT
>TRBV6-1|.|TRBJ2-1|.
CASSIGLQIGNEQFF
TGTGCCAGTTCGATAGGACTCCAAATTGGGAATGAGCAGTTCTTC
>TRBV19|.|TRBJ1-1|TRBD1
CASSNTGGGTEAFF
TGTGCCAGTAGTAATACAGGGGGCGGGACTGAAGCTTTCTTT
>TRBV7-9|.|TRBJ2-7|TRBD1
CASSRTGTGLSYEQYF
TGTGCCAGCAGCCGGACCGGGACAGGGTTGTCCTACGAGCAGTACTTC
>TRBV13|.|TRBJ1-1|.
CASSQPGRVAFF
TGTGCCAGCAGCCAACCCGGGCGTGTAGCTTTCTTT
>TRBV5-4|.|TRBJ2-7|TRBD1
CASSLRSGGSLPDEQYF
TGTGCCAGCAGCTTGAGGTCAGGGGGCTCTCTTCCAGACGAGCAGTACTTC
>TRBV27|.|TRBJ1-1|TRBD1
CASFPTGGGLGTEAFF
TGTGCCAGCTTTCCGACAGGGGGCGGTTTGGGCACTGAAGCTTTCTTT
>TRBV11-3|.|TRBJ2-5|.
CASSLWLGEETQYF
TGTGCCAGCAGCTTATGGCTAGGTGAAGAGACCCAGTACTTC